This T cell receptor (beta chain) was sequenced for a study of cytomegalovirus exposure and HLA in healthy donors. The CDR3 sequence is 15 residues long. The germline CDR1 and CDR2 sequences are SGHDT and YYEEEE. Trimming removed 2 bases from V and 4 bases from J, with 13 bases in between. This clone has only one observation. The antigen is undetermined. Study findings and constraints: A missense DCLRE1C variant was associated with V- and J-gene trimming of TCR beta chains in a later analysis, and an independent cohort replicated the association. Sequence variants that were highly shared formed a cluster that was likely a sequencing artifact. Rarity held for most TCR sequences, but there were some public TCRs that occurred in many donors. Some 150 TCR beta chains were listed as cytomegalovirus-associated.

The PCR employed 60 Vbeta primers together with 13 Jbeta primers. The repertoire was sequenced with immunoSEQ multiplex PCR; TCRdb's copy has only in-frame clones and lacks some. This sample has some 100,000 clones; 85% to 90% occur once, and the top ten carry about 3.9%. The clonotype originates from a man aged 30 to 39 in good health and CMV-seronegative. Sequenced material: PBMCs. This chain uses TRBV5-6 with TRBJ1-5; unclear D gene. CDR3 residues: CASSFRGRGNQPQHF. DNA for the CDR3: TGTGCCAGCAGCTTTCGAGGGCGGGGAAATCAGCCCCAGCATTTT. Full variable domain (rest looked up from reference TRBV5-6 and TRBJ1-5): DAGVTQSPTHLIKTRGQQVTLRCSPKSGHDTVSWYQQALGQGPQFIFQYYEEEERQRGNFPDRFSGHQFPNYSSELNVNALLLGDSALYLCASSFRGRGNQPQHFGDGTRLSIL.